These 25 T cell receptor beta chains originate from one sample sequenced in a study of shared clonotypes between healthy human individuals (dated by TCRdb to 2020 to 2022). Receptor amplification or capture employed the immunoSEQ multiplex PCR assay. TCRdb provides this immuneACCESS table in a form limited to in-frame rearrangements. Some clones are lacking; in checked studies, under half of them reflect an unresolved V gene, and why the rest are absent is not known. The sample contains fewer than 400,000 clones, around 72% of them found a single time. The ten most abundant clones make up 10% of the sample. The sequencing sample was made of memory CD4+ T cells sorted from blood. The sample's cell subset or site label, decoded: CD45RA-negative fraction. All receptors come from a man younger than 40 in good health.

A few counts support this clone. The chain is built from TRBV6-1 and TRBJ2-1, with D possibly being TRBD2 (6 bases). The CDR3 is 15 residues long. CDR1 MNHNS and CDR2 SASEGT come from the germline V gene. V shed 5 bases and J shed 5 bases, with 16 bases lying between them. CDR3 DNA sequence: TGTGCCAGCAGTAGGGACTTCAGGACGAACAATGAGCAGTTCTTC. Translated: CASSRDFRTNNEQFF.

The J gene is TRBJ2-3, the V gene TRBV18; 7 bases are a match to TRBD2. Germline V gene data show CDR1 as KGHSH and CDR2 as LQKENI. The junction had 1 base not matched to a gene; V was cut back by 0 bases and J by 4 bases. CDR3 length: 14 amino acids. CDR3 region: CASSPPGLSDTQYF. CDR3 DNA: TGTGCCAGCTCACCACCGGGACTATCAGATACGCAGTATTTT.

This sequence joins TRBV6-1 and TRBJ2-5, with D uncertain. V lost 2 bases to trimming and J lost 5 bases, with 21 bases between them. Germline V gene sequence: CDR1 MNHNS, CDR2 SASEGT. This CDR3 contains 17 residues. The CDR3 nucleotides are TGTGCCAGCAGTGAAAGGCATGGCGGATCGTCGAAGGAGACCCAGTACTTC. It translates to CASSERHGGSSKETQYF.

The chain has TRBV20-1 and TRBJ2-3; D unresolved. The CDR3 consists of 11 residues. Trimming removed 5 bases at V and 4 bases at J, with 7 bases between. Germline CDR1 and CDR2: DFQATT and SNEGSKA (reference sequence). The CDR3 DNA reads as TGCAGTGCTGGATATTCAGATACGCAGTATTTT. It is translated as CSAGYSDTQYF.

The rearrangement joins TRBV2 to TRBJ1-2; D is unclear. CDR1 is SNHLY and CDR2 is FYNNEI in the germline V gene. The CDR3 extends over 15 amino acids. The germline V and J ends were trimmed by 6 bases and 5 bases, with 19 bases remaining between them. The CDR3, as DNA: TGTGCCAGCAGGTCCGGCGGCGGCGCGGGTTATGGCTACACCTTC. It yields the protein CASRSGGGAGYGYTF.

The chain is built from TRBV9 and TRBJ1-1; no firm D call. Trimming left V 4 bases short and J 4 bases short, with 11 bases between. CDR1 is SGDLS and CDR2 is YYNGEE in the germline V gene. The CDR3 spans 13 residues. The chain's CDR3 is CASSHRLGTEAFF. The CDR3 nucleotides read TGTGCCAGCAGCCATCGGTTAGGCACTGAAGCTTTCTTT.

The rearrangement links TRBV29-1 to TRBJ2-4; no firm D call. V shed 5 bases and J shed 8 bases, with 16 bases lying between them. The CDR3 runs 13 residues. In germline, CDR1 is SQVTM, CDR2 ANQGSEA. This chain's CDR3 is CSVPSPGRDIQYF. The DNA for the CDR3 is TGCAGCGTTCCTTCTCCGGGTAGGGACATTCAGTACTTC.

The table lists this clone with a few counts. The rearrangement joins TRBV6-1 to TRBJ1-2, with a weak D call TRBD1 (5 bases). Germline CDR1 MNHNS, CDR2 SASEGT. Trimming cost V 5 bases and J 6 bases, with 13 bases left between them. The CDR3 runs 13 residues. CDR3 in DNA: TGTGCCAGCAGTCGACAGAAGTCTGATGGCTACACCTTC. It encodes CASSRQKSDGYTF.

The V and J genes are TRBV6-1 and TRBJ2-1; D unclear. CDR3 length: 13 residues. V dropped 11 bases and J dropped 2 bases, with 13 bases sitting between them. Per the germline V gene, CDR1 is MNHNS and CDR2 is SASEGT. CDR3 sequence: CASPDYAYNEQFF. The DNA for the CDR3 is TGTGCCTCGCCCGATTATGCCTACAATGAGCAGTTCTTC.

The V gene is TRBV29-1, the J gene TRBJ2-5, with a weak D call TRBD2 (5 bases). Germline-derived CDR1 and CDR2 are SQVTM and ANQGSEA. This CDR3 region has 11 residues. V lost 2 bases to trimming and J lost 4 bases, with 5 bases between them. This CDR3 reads CSVELAETQYF. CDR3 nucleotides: TGCAGCGTTGAACTAGCAGAGACCCAGTACTTC.

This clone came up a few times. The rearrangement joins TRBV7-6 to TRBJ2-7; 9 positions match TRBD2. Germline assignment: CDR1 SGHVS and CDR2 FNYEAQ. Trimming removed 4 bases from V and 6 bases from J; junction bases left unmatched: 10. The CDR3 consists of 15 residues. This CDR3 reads CASSSIAGEGVEQYF. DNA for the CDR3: TGTGCCAGCAGCTCAATAGCGGGAGAAGGGGTCGAGCAGTACTTC.

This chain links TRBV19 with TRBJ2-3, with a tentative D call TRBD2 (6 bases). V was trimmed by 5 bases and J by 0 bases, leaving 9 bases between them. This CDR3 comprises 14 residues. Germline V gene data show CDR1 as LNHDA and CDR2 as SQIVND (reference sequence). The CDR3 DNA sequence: TGTGCCAGTAGTCGGGGGTGGAGCACAGATACGCAGTATTTT. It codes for CASSRGWSTDTQYF.

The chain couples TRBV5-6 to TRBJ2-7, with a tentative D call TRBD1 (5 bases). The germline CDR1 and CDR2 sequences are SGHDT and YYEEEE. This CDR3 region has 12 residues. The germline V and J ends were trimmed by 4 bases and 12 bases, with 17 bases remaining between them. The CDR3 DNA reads TGTGCCAGCAGCCCTTCACGTGGGGCTGGGTACTTC. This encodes CASSPSRGAGYF. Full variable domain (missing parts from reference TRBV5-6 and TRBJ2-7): DAGVTQSPTHLIKTRGQQVTLRCSPKSGHDTVSWYQQALGQGPQFIFQYYEEEERQRGNFPDRFSGHQFPNYSSELNVNALLLGDSALYLCASSPSRGAGYFGPGTRLTVT.

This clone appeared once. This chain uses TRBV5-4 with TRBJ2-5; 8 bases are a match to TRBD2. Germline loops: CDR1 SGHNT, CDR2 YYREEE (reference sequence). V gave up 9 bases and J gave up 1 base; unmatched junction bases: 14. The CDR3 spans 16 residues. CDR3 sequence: CATQPGGVRGQETQYF. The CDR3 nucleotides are TGTGCCACCCAACCGGGGGGGGTGCGGGGCCAAGAGACCCAGTACTTC.

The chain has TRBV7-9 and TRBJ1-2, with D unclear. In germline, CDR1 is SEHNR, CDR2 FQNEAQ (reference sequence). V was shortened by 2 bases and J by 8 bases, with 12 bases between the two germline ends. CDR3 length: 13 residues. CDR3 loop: CASSLREPTGYTF. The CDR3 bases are TGTGCCAGCAGCTTACGCGAGCCAACCGGCTACACCTTC. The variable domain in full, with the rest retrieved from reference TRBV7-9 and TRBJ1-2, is DTGVSQNPRHKITKRGQNVTFRCDPISEHNRLYWYRQTLGQGPEFLTYFQNEAQLEKSRLLSDRFSAERPKGSFSTLEIQRTEQGDSAMYLCASSLREPTGYTFGSGTRLTVV.

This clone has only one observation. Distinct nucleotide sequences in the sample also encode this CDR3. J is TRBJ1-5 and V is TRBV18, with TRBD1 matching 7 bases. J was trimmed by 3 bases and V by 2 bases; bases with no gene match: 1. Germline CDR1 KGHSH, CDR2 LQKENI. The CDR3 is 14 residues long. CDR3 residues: CASSPTGDNQPQHF. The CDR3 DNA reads TGTGCCAGCTCACCAACAGGGGACAATCAGCCCCAGCATTTT. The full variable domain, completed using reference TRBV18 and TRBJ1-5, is NAGVMQNPRHLVRRRGQEARLRCSPMKGHSHVYWYRQLPEEGLKFMVYLQKENIIDESGMPKERFSAEFPKEGPSILRIQQVVRGDSAAYFCASSPTGDNQPQHFGDGTRLSIL.

CDR3 amino acids: CARDAQFEQFF. The CDR3 DNA sequence: TGTGCCCGCGACGCCCAGTTTGAGCAGTTCTTC. The rearrangement joins TRBV7-9 to TRBJ2-1; unclear D gene. Germline CDR1 reads SEHNR; CDR2 reads FQNEAQ (reference sequence). V lost 11 bases, J lost 9 bases, and 14 bases lay in between. The length of the CDR3 is 11 residues.

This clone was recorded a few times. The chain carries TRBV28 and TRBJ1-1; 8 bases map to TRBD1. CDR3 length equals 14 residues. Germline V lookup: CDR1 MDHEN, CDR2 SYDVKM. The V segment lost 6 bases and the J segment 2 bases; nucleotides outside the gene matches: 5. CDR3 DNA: TGTGCCAGCAGGCCAGGGGGCCCTAACACTGAAGCTTTCTTT. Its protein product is CASRPGGPNTEAFF.

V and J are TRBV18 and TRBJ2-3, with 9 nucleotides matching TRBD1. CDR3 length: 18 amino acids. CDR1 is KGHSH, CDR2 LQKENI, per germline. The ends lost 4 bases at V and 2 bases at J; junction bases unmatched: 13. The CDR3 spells CASSLRDREPFFTDTQYF. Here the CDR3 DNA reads TGTGCCAGCTCACTCCGGGACAGGGAACCATTTTTCACAGATACGCAGTATTTT. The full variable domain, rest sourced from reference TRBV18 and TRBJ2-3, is NAGVMQNPRHLVRRRGQEARLRCSPMKGHSHVYWYRQLPEEGLKFMVYLQKENIIDESGMPKERFSAEFPKEGPSILRIQQVVRGDSAAYFCASSLRDREPFFTDTQYFGPGTRLTVL.

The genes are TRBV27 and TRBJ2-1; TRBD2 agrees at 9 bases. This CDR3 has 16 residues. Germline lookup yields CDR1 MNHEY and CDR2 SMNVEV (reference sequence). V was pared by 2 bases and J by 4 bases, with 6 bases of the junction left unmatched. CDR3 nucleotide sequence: TGTGCCAGCAGTTTACGGGGGGGACTAGCTTACAATGAGCAGTTCTTC. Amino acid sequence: CASSLRGGLAYNEQFF.

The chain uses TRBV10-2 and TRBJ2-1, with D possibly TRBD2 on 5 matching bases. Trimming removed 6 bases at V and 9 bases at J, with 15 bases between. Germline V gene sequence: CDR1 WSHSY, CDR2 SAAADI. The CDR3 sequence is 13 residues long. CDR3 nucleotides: TGCGCCAGCAGGGACTCTGATAACGGTGAGCAGTTCTTC. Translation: CASRDSDNGEQFF.

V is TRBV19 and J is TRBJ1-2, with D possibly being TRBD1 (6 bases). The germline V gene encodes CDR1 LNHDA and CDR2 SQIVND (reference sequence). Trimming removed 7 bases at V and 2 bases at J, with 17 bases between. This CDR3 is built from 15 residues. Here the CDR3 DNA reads TGTGCCAGTAACCCGACAGGTAACGCGAACTATGGCTACACCTTC. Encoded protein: CASNPTGNANYGYTF.

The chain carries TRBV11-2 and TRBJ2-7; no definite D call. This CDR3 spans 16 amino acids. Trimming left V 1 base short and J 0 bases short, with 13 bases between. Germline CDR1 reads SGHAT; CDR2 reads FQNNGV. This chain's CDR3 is CASSLAASDSSYEQYF. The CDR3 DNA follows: TGTGCCAGCAGCTTAGCGGCGTCAGATAGCTCCTACGAGCAGTACTTC.

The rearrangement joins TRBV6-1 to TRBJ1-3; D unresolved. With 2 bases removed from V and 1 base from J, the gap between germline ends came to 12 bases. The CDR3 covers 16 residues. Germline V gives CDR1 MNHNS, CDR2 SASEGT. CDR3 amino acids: CASSERFLRSGNTIYF. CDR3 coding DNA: TGTGCCAGCAGTGAACGGTTCCTTAGGTCTGGAAACACCATATATTTT.

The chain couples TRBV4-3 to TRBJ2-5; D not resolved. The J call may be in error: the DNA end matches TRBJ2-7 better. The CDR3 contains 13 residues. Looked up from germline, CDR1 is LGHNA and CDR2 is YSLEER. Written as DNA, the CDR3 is TGCGCCAGCAGCCAAGACCACATGGGCGAGCAGTACTTC. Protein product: CASSQDHMGEQYF.